This T cell receptor beta chain was profiled in a study of blood T cell repertoires in COVID-19 (dated by TCRdb to the early 2020s). Background for the entire study: Collaborator samples came from the United States, Italy and Spain and covered acute and convalescent phases of COVID-19. Samples came from the ongoing ImmuneRACE study (first 160 participants) plus 1,254 subjects from 6 global collaborators. Where available, HLA class I and class II types were taken from metadata supplied by the sample provider and were not determined by assay-based typing. The dataset comprised deeply sampled blood TCRbeta repertoires from subjects exposed to, actively infected with, or recovered from COVID-19. Nearly every sample came with metadata listing a de-identified subject ID, COVID-19 status, age in years and sex. The material from the prospective study consisted of cDNA or gDNA derived from T cells, B-cell-depleted T cells, or PBMCs. The repertoires were released in a freely available public database meant as a resource for research on the immune response to SARS-CoV-2.

In Seattle, one collaborating source enrolled patients while the infection was active and tracked those patients longitudinally over the course of disease. The collaborating institutions used their own protocols to collect whole blood in K2EDTA tubes. Collaborator samples were shipped for TCRbeta analysis as frozen whole blood, isolated PBMCs, or DNA extracted from either sample type. TCRbeta CDR3 regions were amplified from genomic DNA by means of the immunoSEQ Assay, a bias-controlled multiplex PCR. The source study handled its data this way. Within the assay, amplification of reference gene primers was used to estimate how many nucleated cells each sample contained. To quantify the absolute abundance of each unique TCRbeta CDR3 rearrangement, sequence reads were collapsed and filtered. For each sample, productive Simpson clonality was calculated as the square root of Simpson's diversity index across productive rearrangements. TCRdb holds this immuneACCESS table with in-frame rearrangements only. Some clones are missing; in checked studies, unresolved V genes explain under half, and the rest has no known cause. Clone size and V and J calls were adopted from that table, with D and trimming inferred from the DNA. For this sample the table gives under 550,000 clones, of which approximately 90% were detected only once. The top ten clonotypes cover about 0.91% of the sample.

Results and caveats for the whole study, not just this receptor: The amount of clinical and demographic metadata varied by source and participant and was provided uncurated.

A remark on this clone: Its antigen is not yet known. One base away there is no much larger clone; base qualities are not given.

Spanning cysteine to phenylalanine, the CDR3 consists of 16 amino acids. This entry keeps only the CDR3 DNA: 48 bases, framed from base 1. V loses 6 bases of germline sequence and J loses 0 bases, and the interval between the two ends is 15 bases. The CDR1 and CDR2 encoded by the germline V gene are KGHSH and LQKENI. The chain is made from TRBV18 and TRBJ2-1; perhaps TRBD2 is the D gene, with 5 bases matching. This sequence was found in a man between 18 and 35 years old with COVID-19, enrolled during active disease. Sequencing used peripheral blood. Read as DNA, the sequence is TGTGCCAGCTCTCCGGTAGCGATCAGCTCCTACAATGAGCAGTTCTTC. This translates into CASSPVAISSYNEQFF.